The T cell receptor (beta chain) described here comes from a study of beta chain bispecific antibodies for T cell cancers. Study at large: TRBV sequencing of surviving healthy T cells measured each family's depletion. HPB-ALL carried surface TRBV5-5, while Jurkat carried TRBV12-3. Study-wide points: In these mixed samples, most targeted TRBV reads derived from the leukemia cell line.

This clonotype was counted ten times or more. What it binds is unknown. This CDR3 is built from 15 residues. Unmatched junction bases numbered 4, after V lost 3 bases and J lost 1 base. The germline gives CDR1 MGHRA, CDR2 YSYEKL. T cells were expanded from blood mononuclear cells for 2 to 3 days with anti-CD3 OKT3 or CD3/CD28 beads. Anti-CD19 bispecific antibody cocultures served as comparators for TRBV sequencing. Libraries carried unique molecular identifiers used for clonotype counts. One entry per CDR3 protein, called by TCRdb with MiXCR from the 5' RACE reads. The sample has 8,400 or so distinct CDR3 sequences; around 2.2% are singletons.

The chain has TRBV4-1 and TRBJ1-1; the match to TRBD1 covers 8 bases. The sequence derives from a human donor in good health. Some clones in this sample may be carry-over from other donors' samples. Material: T cells from a healthy donor cultured with Jurkat leukemia cells, obtained from a culture containing an anti-CD19 bispecific antibody. The CDR3 DNA sequence: TGCGCCAGCAGCCATTCCGGGACAGGGAACACTGAAGCTTTCTTT. Translation: CASSHSGTGNTEAFF.